The T cell receptor (beta chain) under discussion was sequenced for a study of radiation and T cells in renal cell carcinoma. Points from the study as a whole: Without pretreatment biopsies, baseline tumor clonotype presence was undetermined.

Method: immunoSEQ multiplex PCR; TCRdb's copy keeps in-frame clones and lacks some. The sample includes about 150,000 clones, 87% of them seen just once. This CDR3 is 15 amino acids long. V dropped 0 bases and J dropped 10 bases, with 18 bases sitting between them. CDR1 and CDR2 from the germline V gene are SGHTA and FQGNSA. This sample's time point: blood 2 weeks post-SBRT. Treatment reported: 15 Gy SBRT to primary tumor, nephrectomy 4 weeks later. After SBRT, blood was collected at 2 and 4 weeks, plus baseline. The patient's renal cell carcinoma had clear cell pathology. Turning to this clone: The antigen remains undetermined.

The material was blood, obtained from a patient whose treatment included radiotherapy and nephrectomy. The V and J genes are TRBV7-2 and TRBJ1-1; D may be TRBD1 (6 bases). The clonotype comes from a woman in her forties or fifties with renal cell carcinoma. CDR3 DNA sequence: TGTGCCAGCAGCTTAGCGTTTCAGGGGCTCGGGGTAGCTTTCTTT. Protein product: CASSLAFQGLGVAFF. The full variable domain, completed using reference TRBV7-2 and TRBJ1-1, is GAGVSQSPSNKVTEKGKDVELRCDPISGHTALYWYRQSLGQGLEFLIYFQGNSAPDKSGLPSDRFSAERTGGSVSTLTIQRTQQEDSAVYLCASSLAFQGLGVAFFGQGTRLTVV.